Following are 20 T cell receptor beta chains from one sample sequenced in a study of blood T cell repertoires in COVID-19. Profiled with immunoSEQ multiplex PCR; TCRdb holds only in-frame clones, not every one. The table lists a few hundred thousand clones, over 75% of them singletons. Sequencing was carried out using peripheral blood. These receptors originate from a woman in her 30s with acute or convalescent COVID-19.

This clone was detected only once. The chain joins TRBV3-1 (or the pseudogene TRBV3-2) to TRBJ1-3, with unresolved D. Per germline, CDR1 LGHDT and CDR2 YNNKEL (reference sequence). This CDR3 region has 17 residues. The V end was cut by 5 bases, the J end by 8 bases, with 25 bases between. CDR3 loop: CASSGWVAREHPDTIYF. CDR3 sequence (DNA): TGTGCCAGCAGCGGCTGGGTGGCCCGGGAGCACCCCGACACCATATATTTT.

The chain has TRBV19 and TRBJ1-5; D may be TRBD1 (6 bases). The CDR3 spans 16 residues. The V end lost 3 bases, the J end lost 4 bases, and 16 bases lay between the germline ends. CDR1 LNHDA and CDR2 SQIVND come from the germline V gene (reference sequence). The CDR3 spells CASSMTAGARNQPQHF. In nucleotides, the CDR3 is TGTGCCAGTAGTATGACAGCGGGGGCGAGAAATCAGCCCCAGCATTTT.

This rearrangement joins TRBV19 to TRBJ2-1, with 11 bases lining up with TRBD1. This CDR3 has 14 residues. The ends lost 8 bases at V and 7 bases at J; junction bases unmatched: 7. Per the germline V gene, CDR1 is LNHDA and CDR2 is SQIVND (reference sequence). DNA for the CDR3: TGTGCCAGTGGGACCCGGGACAGGGGGAATGAGCAGTTCTTC. This gives the protein CASGTRDRGNEQFF.

The chain couples TRBV7-8 to TRBJ2-5, with a weak D call TRBD2 (5 bases). V lost 8 bases to trimming and J lost 4 bases, with 11 bases between them. The CDR3 is made up of 12 amino acids. Germline V gene lookup returns CDR1 SGHVS and CDR2 FQNEAQ. CDR3 protein: CASRVGGETQYF. DNA of the CDR3: TGTGCCAGCCGGGTCGGAGGAGAGACCCAGTACTTC.

This sequence joins TRBV5-4 and TRBJ2-3; 11 nucleotides agree with TRBD2. Per the germline V gene, CDR1 is SGHNT and CDR2 is YYREEE (reference sequence). The V segment lost 4 bases and the J segment 4 bases; nucleotides outside the gene matches: 8. The CDR3 runs 16 residues. The CDR3 DNA reads as TGTGCCAGCAGCCGGGGGACTAGCGGACAAGCAGATACGCAGTATTTT. Protein sequence: CASSRGTSGQADTQYF.

The chain links TRBV4-3 to TRBJ2-1; 9 bases are a match to TRBD2. J was trimmed by 9 bases and V by 2 bases; bases with no gene match: 8. Germline CDR1 is LGHNA and CDR2 is YSLEER. CDR3 length equals 15 residues. CDR3 in amino acids: CASSQLGLARSEQFF. CDR3 bases: TGCGCCAGCAGCCAATTAGGACTAGCGCGGAGTGAGCAGTTCTTC.

The J gene is TRBJ2-1, the V gene TRBV6-1; TRBD2 agrees at 10 bases. V was clipped by 4 bases and J by 8 bases; unmatched bases: 11. The CDR3 length is 16 residues. CDR1 and CDR2 (germline): MNHNS, SASEGT. CDR3 bases: TGTGCCAGCAGTGGGATAGCGGGAGGAGGAACTGATGAGCAGTTCTTC. Translated: CASSGIAGGGTDEQFF.

The V gene is TRBV14, the J gene TRBJ2-3; 15 bases line up with TRBD2. CDR1 and CDR2 from the germline V gene are SGHDN and FVKESK. The CDR3 covers 16 residues. V gave up 6 bases and J gave up 5 bases; unmatched junction bases: 6. CDR3 DNA: TGTGCCAGCAGTCTGCCGGGACTAGCGGGAGGAGATACGCAGTATTTT. Amino acid sequence: CASSLPGLAGGDTQYF.

The V gene is TRBV4-2, the J gene TRBJ2-1; tentatively, D is TRBD2 (6 bases). CDR3 size: 15 residues. Germline assignment: CDR1 LGHNA and CDR2 YNFKEQ. Trimming removed 1 base at V and 1 base at J, with 8 bases between. This CDR3 reads CASSQGRESYNEQFF. CDR3 nucleotides: TGTGCCAGCAGCCAAGGTCGGGAGTCCTACAATGAGCAGTTCTTC.

This chain links TRBV5-1 with TRBJ2-2; D is perhaps TRBD1 (5 bases). The ends were cut back, 1 base at V and 7 bases at J, with 11 bases in the middle. Germline V gene data show CDR1 as SGHRS and CDR2 as YFSETQ. The CDR3 has 14 amino acids. Written as DNA, the CDR3 is TGCGCCAGCAGCTTGTTTTCAGGGAACGGGGAGCTGTTTTTT. Translated, it gives CASSLFSGNGELFF.

The chain combines TRBV3-1 (or the pseudogene TRBV3-2) with TRBJ2-3, with TRBD2 matching 8 bases. CDR3 size: 17 residues. The germline gives CDR1 LGHDT, CDR2 YNNKEL (reference sequence). The trim removed 2 bases at V and 5 bases at J, leaving 12 bases unmatched. The chain's CDR3 is CASSQRRSGGGGDTQYF. The CDR3 DNA reads TGTGCCAGCAGCCAAAGGCGGAGCGGGGGAGGTGGAGATACGCAGTATTTT.

The V gene is TRBV5-1, the J gene TRBJ1-4, with 12 bases identical to TRBD1. Trimming cost V 4 bases and J 8 bases; bases outside gene matches: 6. Per the germline V gene, CDR1 is SGHRS and CDR2 is YFSETQ. The CDR3 has 15 amino acids. CDR3 in amino acids: CASSGSGTGGEKLFF. The CDR3 DNA follows: TGCGCCAGCAGCGGCTCCGGGACAGGGGGCGAAAAACTGTTTTTT.

The gene calls are TRBV7-9 and TRBJ2-1; TRBD2 aligns across 10 bases. Trimming removed 5 bases from V and 4 bases from J; junction bases left unmatched: 5. This CDR3 is built from 15 residues. The germline V gene has CDR1 SEHNR and CDR2 FQNEAQ (reference sequence). CDR3 nucleotide sequence: TGTGCCAGCAGCCAGACTAGCGGGCCGTACAATGAGCAGTTCTTC. Residues: CASSQTSGPYNEQFF.

V gene TRBV15 combines with J gene TRBJ1-5; D gene uncertain. Germline CDR1 LNHNV, CDR2 YYDKDF (reference sequence). Trimming pared 0 bases from V and 7 bases from J, leaving 13 bases between. The CDR3 is made up of 15 amino acids. The CDR3 bases are TGTGCCACCAGCAGAGATGACAAAGGGAGACAGCCCCAGCATTTT. As protein: CATSRDDKGRQPQHF.

The chain is built from TRBV6-5 and TRBJ2-2, with unresolved D. Trimming took off 1 base at V and 6 bases at J, with 6 bases between the two ends. The germline CDR1 and CDR2 sequences are MNHEY and SVGAGI. The CDR3 contains 13 residues. CDR3 sequence: CASSYYDSGELFF. CDR3 coding DNA: TGTGCCAGCAGTTACTACGACTCCGGGGAGCTGTTTTTT.

In DNA, the CDR3 is TGTGCCAGCAGTGCCAGGACTAGTCCAAACACCGGGGAGCTGTTTTTT. This translates into CASSARTSPNTGELFF. V is TRBV25-1 and J is TRBJ2-2; 7 bases agree with TRBD2. Germline CDR1 reads MGHDK; CDR2 reads SYGVNS. V shed 4 bases and J 2 bases; nucleotides not matched to a gene: 7. The CDR3 runs 16 residues.

The DNA of the CDR3 is TGTGCCAGCAGCCAATTCGGACTAGCGGGAGGGACGAACACCGGGGAGCTGTTTTTT. This gives the protein CASSQFGLAGGTNTGELFF. The chain couples TRBV3-1 (or the pseudogene TRBV3-2) to TRBJ2-2; 15 bases are shared with TRBD2. V was pared by 2 bases and J by 0 bases, with 4 bases of the junction left unmatched. The CDR3 has 19 amino acids. In germline, CDR1 is LGHDT, CDR2 YNNKEL (reference sequence).

CDR3 in DNA: TGTGCCAGCAGCACCCCCCGGGGGGAGGGAGTCGGGTACGAGCAGTACTTC. Encoded protein: CASSTPRGEGVGYEQYF. The genes are TRBV7-9 and TRBJ2-7; 7 bases align to TRBD2. The length of the CDR3 is 17 residues. J gave up 4 bases and V 5 bases, and 17 bases lay outside the gene matches. Germline V gene data show CDR1 as SEHNR and CDR2 as FQNEAQ (reference sequence).

The genes are TRBV15 and TRBJ1-2, with D perhaps matching TRBD1 (5 bases). Trimming shortened V by 1 base and J by 0 bases, and 9 bases separated the two germline ends. This CDR3 is built from 15 residues. Germline CDR1 reads LNHNV; CDR2 reads YYDKDF (reference sequence). The CDR3 spells CATSRGLTANYGYTF. For the CDR3, the DNA is TGTGCCACCAGCAGAGGGTTGACAGCTAACTATGGCTACACCTTC.

The chain is built from TRBV15 and TRBJ1-1, with D perhaps TRBD1 (6 bases). Germline values: CDR1 LNHNV, CDR2 YYDKDF (reference sequence). V lost 0 bases and J 2 bases, leaving 13 bases between the germline ends. The CDR3 has 16 amino acids. CDR3 region: CATSRETEGENTEAFF. CDR3 DNA sequence: TGTGCCACCAGCAGAGAAACAGAGGGGGAAAACACTGAAGCTTTCTTT.